Sequencing of this T cell receptor beta chain was carried out in a study of T cell changes during pregnancy in multiple sclerosis. The germline CDR1 and CDR2 sequences are SGHRS and YFSETQ. Trimming took off 4 bases at V and 1 base at J, with 12 bases between the two ends. The CDR3 runs 14 residues. The data were produced by immunoSEQ multiplex PCR, yet TCRdb's version contains in-frame clones alone and is incomplete. The table has about 79,000 clones, 80% to 95% seen once. The source was CD4+ T cells from peripheral blood mononuclear cells, collected in the second trimester of pregnancy. The genes are TRBV5-1 and TRBJ2-7, with no clear D. The origin of this receptor is a female donor with multiple sclerosis, enrolled in a pregnancy study. The DNA of the CDR3 is TGCGCCAGCAGCCAAGCGTTAGGATCCTACGAGCAGTACTTC. Protein product: CASSQALGSYEQYF.